This entry lists 14 T cell receptor beta chains sequenced from one sample in a study of cytomegalovirus exposure and HLA in healthy donors. Only in-frame clones appear in the TCRdb table, and some are missing; sequencing was by immunoSEQ multiplex PCR. The repertoire holds about 92,000 clones, roughly 92% seen once, with 1% to 1.4% in the top ten. The sample taken for sequencing was PBMCs. These receptors all stem from a woman aged 25-40 years in good health and CMV-seropositive.

The chain joins TRBV11-2 to TRBJ2-1; 7 bases line up with TRBD1. The CDR3 has 17 amino acids. Losses at the gene ends were 5 bases for V and 5 bases for J; bases not matched to a gene: 15. Per germline, CDR1 SGHAT and CDR2 FQNNGV. Here the CDR3 DNA reads TGTGCCAGCAGCCGATCGATGACAGGGATTAAAGACAATGAGCAGTTCTTC. Its protein product is CASSRSMTGIKDNEQFF.

This chain uses TRBV5-5 with TRBJ2-3, with 8 bases fitting TRBD2. The CDR3 totals 14 residues. Germline lookup yields CDR1 SGHKS and CDR2 YYEKEE (reference sequence). V lost 1 base and J lost 6; bases outside the gene matches: 4. The CDR3 coding sequence is TGTGCCAGCAGCTTGCAAGCGGGAGCGGATACGCAGTATTTT. Its protein is CASSLQAGADTQYF.

V gene TRBV7-2 combines with J gene TRBJ1-2, with TRBD1 identical over 7 bases. J lost 0 bases, V lost 1 base, and 5 bases had no gene match. Germline values: CDR1 SGHTA, CDR2 FQGNSA. The CDR3 totals 16 residues. The CDR3 loop is CASSLGPTGTNYGYTF. DNA for the CDR3: TGTGCCAGCAGCTTAGGCCCGACAGGGACTAACTATGGCTACACCTTC.

The chain carries TRBV6-5 and TRBJ1-3; maybe TRBD1 (6 bases). Looked up from germline, CDR1 is MNHEY and CDR2 is SVGAGI. Trimming took 4 bases from V and 0 from J, leaving 13 bases between them. The CDR3 sequence is 16 residues long. The CDR3 coding sequence is TGTGCCAGCAGTTTCGAAACAGGGAGCTCTGGAAACACCATATATTTT. This sequence encodes CASSFETGSSGNTIYF.

The chain links TRBV11-2 to TRBJ2-5, with 8 bases aligning to TRBD2. From germline, CDR1 is SGHAT and CDR2 FQNNGV. V dropped 2 bases and J dropped 1; count of bases not matched to a gene: 3. CDR3 size: 15 residues. CDR3 nucleotide sequence: TGTGCCAGCAGCTTAACCGGACTAGCCCAAGAGACCCAGTACTTC. Protein sequence: CASSLTGLAQETQYF.

The gene calls are TRBV2 and TRBJ2-3; 9 bases are a match to TRBD2. The CDR3 extends over 15 amino acids. The trim removed 4 bases at V and 5 bases at J, leaving 7 bases unmatched. Germline values: CDR1 SNHLY, CDR2 FYNNEI. This chain's CDR3 is CASSASGAVGDTQYF. The CDR3 DNA follows: TGTGCCAGCAGTGCTAGCGGGGCCGTTGGAGATACGCAGTATTTT.

J is TRBJ2-7 and V is TRBV7-2; 8 nucleotides align to TRBD2. The CDR3 totals 15 residues. Losses at the gene ends were 1 base for V and 2 bases for J; bases not matched to a gene: 4. Germline CDR1 is SGHTA and CDR2 is FQGNSA. The CDR3 spells CASSLGNSGTYEQYF. CDR3 in DNA: TGTGCCAGCAGCTTAGGTAATAGCGGGACCTACGAGCAGTACTTC.

The CDR3 loop reads CSVDRTGTEAFF. In DNA, the CDR3 is TGCAGCGTTGACAGGACGGGAACTGAAGCTTTCTTT. The V and J genes are TRBV29-1 and TRBJ1-1; D remains unclear. Germline V gene lookup returns CDR1 SQVTM and CDR2 ANQGSEA. The germline V and J ends were trimmed by 3 bases and 5 bases, with 10 bases remaining between them. This CDR3 region has 12 residues. Full variable domain (missing parts from reference TRBV29-1 and TRBJ1-1): SAVISQKPSRDICQRGTSLTIQCQVDSQVTMMFWYRQQPGQSLTLIATANQGSEATYESGFVIDKFPISRPNLTFSTLTVSNMSPEDSSIYLCSVDRTGTEAFFGQGTRLTVV.

The chain uses TRBV4-1 and TRBJ2-5; 7 bases align to TRBD2. V lost 4 bases and J lost 4; bases outside the gene matches: 12. The CDR3 contains 16 residues. Germline V gene data show CDR1 as MGHRA and CDR2 as YSYEKL. This CDR3 reads CASSPSGGGVGETQYF. The CDR3 DNA follows: TGCGCCAGCAGCCCCTCGGGGGGAGGCGTAGGAGAGACCCAGTACTTC.

This sequence joins TRBV5-4 and TRBJ1-2, with TRBD1 matching over 8 bases. CDR3 length equals 14 residues. CDR1 is SGHNT and CDR2 is YYREEE in the germline V gene (reference sequence). The trim removed 2 bases at V and 4 bases at J, leaving 4 bases unmatched. The CDR3 DNA sequence: TGTGCCAGCAGCTTTACAGGGGGAGGCTATGGCTACACCTTC. It specifies CASSFTGGGYGYTF.

The J gene is TRBJ1-2, the V gene TRBV23-1, with 7 positions matching TRBD1. TRBV23-1 is an ORF; its function is uncertain. The CDR3 spans 16 residues. The trim removed 3 bases at V and 2 bases at J, leaving 9 bases unmatched. As DNA, the CDR3 is TGCGCCAGCAGTCAGGACCTGGGACAGCAGAACTATGGCTACACCTTC. This translates into CASSQDLGQQNYGYTF.

The chain has TRBV19 and TRBJ2-5, with 13 nucleotides matching TRBD2. The CDR3 covers 15 residues. The V and J ends lost 8 bases and 4 bases, in that order; junction bases with no gene match: 7. Germline V gives CDR1 LNHDA, CDR2 SQIVND (reference sequence). As DNA, the CDR3 is TGTGCCAGTGGGCTTGGACTAGCGGGAGTAGAGACCCAGTACTTC. Translating gives CASGLGLAGVETQYF.

J is TRBJ1-1 and V is TRBV18; D is possibly TRBD1 (5 bases). This CDR3 is built from 15 residues. The germline gives CDR1 KGHSH, CDR2 LQKENI. V was cut by 3 bases and J by 6 bases, with 17 bases left in between. The CDR3 sequence: CASSPGPGSTAEAFF. CDR3 bases: TGTGCCAGCTCACCGGGGCCAGGATCGACGGCTGAAGCTTTCTTT. Looking up the rest from reference TRBV18 and TRBJ1-1 gives the full variable domain: NAGVMQNPRHLVRRRGQEARLRCSPMKGHSHVYWYRQLPEEGLKFMVYLQKENIIDESGMPKERFSAEFPKEGPSILRIQQVVRGDSAAYFCASSPGPGSTAEAFFGQGTRLTVV.

This clone was seen a single time. The V call is TRBV19, the J call TRBJ1-1, with TRBD1 matching 11 bases. CDR1 is LNHDA, CDR2 SQIVND, per germline (reference sequence). The CDR3 spans 15 residues. Trimming removed 5 bases from V and 6 bases from J; junction bases left unmatched: 8. As DNA, the CDR3 is TGTGCCAGTAGTCTTTTAGGACAGGGGGCGTCTGAAGCTTTCTTT. Translation gives CASSLLGQGASEAFF.